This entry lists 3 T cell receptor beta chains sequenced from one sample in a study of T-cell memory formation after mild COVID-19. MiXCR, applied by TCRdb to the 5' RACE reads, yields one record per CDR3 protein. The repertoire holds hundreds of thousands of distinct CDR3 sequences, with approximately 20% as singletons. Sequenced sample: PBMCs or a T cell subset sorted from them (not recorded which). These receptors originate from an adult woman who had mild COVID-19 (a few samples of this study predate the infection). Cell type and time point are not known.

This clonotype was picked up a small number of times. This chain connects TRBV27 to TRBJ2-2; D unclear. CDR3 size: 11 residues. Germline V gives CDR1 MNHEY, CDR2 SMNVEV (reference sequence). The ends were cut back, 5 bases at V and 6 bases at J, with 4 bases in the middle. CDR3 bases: TGTGCCAGCAGTGGCTCCGGGGAGCTGTTTTTT. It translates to CASSGSGELFF.

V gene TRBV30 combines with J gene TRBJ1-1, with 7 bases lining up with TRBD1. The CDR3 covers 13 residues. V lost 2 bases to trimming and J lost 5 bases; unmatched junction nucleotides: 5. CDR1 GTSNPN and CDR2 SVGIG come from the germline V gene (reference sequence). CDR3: CAWSQQGYTEAFF. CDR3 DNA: TGTGCCTGGAGTCAACAGGGGTATACTGAAGCTTTCTTT.

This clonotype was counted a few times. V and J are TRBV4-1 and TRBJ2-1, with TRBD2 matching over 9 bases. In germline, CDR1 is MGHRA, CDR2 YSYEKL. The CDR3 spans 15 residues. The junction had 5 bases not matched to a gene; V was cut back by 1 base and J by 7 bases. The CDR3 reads CASSQVGLATNEQFF. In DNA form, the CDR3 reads TGCGCCAGCAGCCAAGTAGGACTAGCGACGAATGAGCAGTTCTTC.